The sequence of this TCR beta chain was determined in a study of cytomegalovirus exposure and HLA in healthy donors (dated by TCRdb to 2016 to 2017). Regarding the research as a whole: According to an earlier analysis of several hundred of the donors, about 179 million T cells yielded 90 million to 140 million unique TCR beta sequences and about 300 Gb of sequence data. HLA typing included class I and class II loci at four-digit resolution. The study aimed to test whether cataloging public T cell receptors could reveal signatures of past pathogen exposure. The number of typed donors differed by locus: about 620-640 for A, B, C, DRB1 and DQB1; approximately 520 for DQA1; roughly 600 for DPA1; and roughly 490 for DPB1. A later analysis re-analyzed previously published TCR beta repertoires from 666 donors and added high-resolution HLA genotyping to study TCR occurrence patterns. Across under 500 genotyped donors of the cohort, an average of about 250,000 unique TCR beta nucleotide sequences per donor were sequenced, and 15% to 20% of those sequences were non-productive. Because of strong linkage in the cohort, a few DR-DQ haplotypes were treated as single units for association and clustering. Genome-wide SNP genotypes for about 60% of the roughly 670 donors were used in a later genetic analysis, which treated that subset as a discovery cohort. To predict cytomegalovirus infection status, the study brought together high-throughput TCR immunosequencing, statistical association of individual TCRs with disease status, and machine learning. Using immunosequencing, the study profiled T cell repertoires from about 650 subjects and related those repertoires to cytomegalovirus serostatus. An early release that covered about 640 HLA-typed donors contained approximately 300 gigabases of sequencing data and about 84 million unique TCR sequences. To decide whether each TCR beta V gene segment behaved as functional or pseudogenic, an earlier analysis of some 600 of the donors relied on high-throughput TCR beta sequencing. The genetic ancestry cluster associated with self-reported Caucasian donors included 70% to 85% of the approximately 400 genotyped donors. Alongside the repertoire data, information on donor age, sex, ethnicity and CMV serostatus was compiled. Along with the approximately 670-subject first cohort, a separate validation cohort of about 110 different subjects was used. In the later analysis, no new phenotypic data were used to find candidate immune exposures; instead, reliance was placed on TCR beta sequences and their occurrence across donors. All discovery cohort repertoires had been generated on a single sequencing platform.

The cysteine opens and the phenylalanine closes a CDR3 of 13 amino acids. The kept DNA is CDR3 alone, 39 bases in frame from the first base. Looking up the germline V gene yields CDR1 SGHTA and CDR2 FQGNSA. V is clipped by 5 bases and J by 8 bases, and the sequence between their germline boundaries is 15 bases long. Study-level results and caveats: The study listed 150 to 200 TCR beta chains as associated with cytomegalovirus. The earlier analysis of nearly 600 of the donors excluded approximately 15 rarely observed V segments, including chromosome 9 orphons, because counts were too low. Because HLA typing was unavailable for some donors at each locus, only the typed subset was used in association tests. In an earlier analysis of some 550 of the donors, most TCR beta V segments were observed in productive rearrangements about 90% or about 30% of the time, broadly matching IMGT annotations. The classifier was reported to diagnose cytomegalovirus status with high specificity and sensitivity in both the original and validation cohorts. In a later genetic analysis, fewer N-insertions in productive TCRs were reported among donors in an Asian-associated ancestry cluster than the roughly 670-donor mean. A further reported finding was that TCR beta sequences accurately predicted the HLA-A and HLA-B alleles for most subjects in the first cohort. Presence/absence analyses assumed roughly uniform sequencing depth across donors, an assumption that may not hold. Compared with equally common non-associated chains, HLA-associated TCR beta chains in a later analysis were more clonally expanded and had lower generation probabilities. A few of the identified cytomegalovirus-associated TCR beta chains were confirmed in vitro to be specific for cytomegalovirus antigens. Most CMV-associated TCR beta chains appeared to be HLA-restricted in a later analysis, and the HLA associations seemed to be driven largely by CMV exposure. A cluster of highly shared sequence variants was judged likely to represent a technical artifact of the sequencing pipeline. Only TCR beta chains were sequenced in this cohort, and the absence of alpha or paired-chain data limited detectable features. When HLA alleles, especially DR and DQ, strongly co-occurred, attributing TCR associations to individual alleles was difficult. An association between a missense DCLRE1C variant and V-gene and J-gene trimming of TCR beta chains was found in a later genetic analysis and replicated in an independent cohort. Most TCR sequences were observed very rarely across donors, whereas some public TCRs were present in many individuals. It was suggested by the authors that the approach could potentially be generalized to other disease states and immunological phenotypes. According to a later analysis, parvovirus B19, influenza, CMV and Epstein-Barr virus appeared linked to several top co-occurrence clusters. Some IMGT-functional V segments, including TRBV6-2 and TRBV6-3, could not be told apart with the 87-base-pair reads, so those segments were excluded. A later analysis found that TCR association rates varied across HLA loci, with DRB1 alleles showing the most associated TCRs and HLA-C alleles the fewest. For the cohort, immune exposure information was limited to CMV serostatus. Correlated functional status among segregating V segments might reflect linkage disequilibrium, but an unknown experimental factor could not be ruled out. A later analysis associated some 17,000 TCR beta sequences with specific HLA alleles at a false discovery rate of 0.05.

This clone showed up just a few times. No antigen is known for it. It has no much larger one-base neighbor in the sample; base qualities were not kept. The cohort comprised around 700 healthy bone marrow donors. At the time of sampling, every cohort member was nominally healthy, though immune exposures that went unrecorded were likely present. CMV serostatus was positive for around 310 and negative for 352 of the 666 cohort members, and was not recorded for this donor. A peripheral blood sample was provided by each donor, and peripheral blood mononuclear cells were used for TCR beta sequencing. Genomic DNA was extracted from the blood cell samples with the Qiagen DNeasy Blood Extraction Kit. The library was generated by the immunoSEQ multiplex PCR assay. For the multiplex PCR, a mixture combining 60 forward primers for TCR Vbeta segments and 13 reverse primers for TCR Jbeta segments was used. A multiplex PCR assay on genomic DNA amplified the CDR3 region of rearranged TCR beta genes. The Illumina HiSeq System was used to sequence the amplified TCR beta libraries as 87-base-pair reads. Processing in the source paper ran as follows. A later analysis counted approximately 74 million unique TCR beta chains across the 666 repertoires, and 9.5 million to 11 million of these chains were shared by at least two donors. A nearest-neighbor algorithm error-corrected the raw reads and collapsed the reads into unique sequences, merging closely related sequences to remove PCR and sequencing errors. V, D and J gene segments were assigned by aligning CDR3 sequences to IMGT reference sequences. For a sequence to be retained, a match of at least six nucleotides to both a V gene segment and a J gene segment was required. Rearrangements were classified as productive when the CDR3 lacked stop codons and remained in frame with V and J, and all other rearrangements were classified as non-productive. CDR3 was defined by IMGT convention, running from the second conserved V-encoded cysteine to the conserved J-encoded phenylalanine. The earlier analysis of some 580 of the donors excluded any sequence lacking an unambiguous match to a single V gene segment. An earlier analysis of 450 to 650 of the donors called V segments functional above 56.7% productive rearrangements and segregating when the between-donor standard deviation exceeded 5%. A statistical classification framework was built to diagnose cytomegalovirus status from the catalog of TCR beta chain sequences. In a later analysis, TCR nucleotide sequences were compared against IMGT/GENE-DB human TR gene sequences so that V and J genes could be assigned. The TCRdist pipeline was used in a later analysis to assign CDR3 sequences and most-parsimonious VDJ recombination scenarios. In a later analysis, each TCR beta chain was defined by its CDR3 amino acid sequence together with its V-gene family, and reads without a unique V-gene family were excluded. A later analysis removed several hundred highly shared, low-generation-probability nucleotide sequences to deal with suspected cross-contamination and a sequencing artifact. A later analysis calculated a clonal expansion index for each public chain from normalized within-repertoire ranks of inferred template counts. A later analysis computed generation probabilities with a VDJ recombination model fitted to out-of-frame rearrangements, and checked the results against IGoR. Hypergeometric tests were used in a later analysis to score TCR-TCR, TCR-HLA and TCR-CMV co-occurrence, with a repertoire-size bias correction applied to the TCR pairs. In a later analysis, false discovery rates were estimated by permuting HLA or CMV assignments 20 times. In a later analysis, co-occurring TCRs were grouped using DBSCAN, and TCRdist sequence similarity was added for clustering within HLA-allele-positive subsets. For co-occurrence clustering, repertoires with fewer than 30,000 or more than 120,000 public chains were excluded, along with five repertoires with anomalous nucleotide sharing. As stored in TCRdb, this immuneACCESS dataset retains in-frame rearrangements with V and J assigned. A fraction of the clones does not appear; measured against another copy, unresolved V genes explain less than half of the discrepancy, and the remainder lacks a known reason. The V and J calls and clone size are taken from that table; D and trimming were inferred from the DNA. Present in this sample are about 120,000 clones, approximately 80% of which were seen just once. The ten largest account for roughly 3.7% of the sample.

The chain uses TRBV7-2 and TRBJ1-2; the D gene assignment is ambiguous. This TCR came from a human donor in good health. The sequenced sample consisted of PBMCs. The CDR3 in this case is CASSATGLYGYTF. The DNA is as follows: TGTGCCAGCAGCGCCACCGGTCTTTACGGCTACACCTTC. The full variable domain, with segments outside the CDR3 supplied by the reference TRBV7-2 and TRBJ1-2 proteins, appears as GAGVSQSPSNKVTEKGKDVELRCDPISGHTALYWYRQSLGQGLEFLIYFQGNSAPDKSGLPSDRFSAERTGGSVSTLTIQRTQQEDSAVYLCASSATGLYGYTFGSGTRLTVV.